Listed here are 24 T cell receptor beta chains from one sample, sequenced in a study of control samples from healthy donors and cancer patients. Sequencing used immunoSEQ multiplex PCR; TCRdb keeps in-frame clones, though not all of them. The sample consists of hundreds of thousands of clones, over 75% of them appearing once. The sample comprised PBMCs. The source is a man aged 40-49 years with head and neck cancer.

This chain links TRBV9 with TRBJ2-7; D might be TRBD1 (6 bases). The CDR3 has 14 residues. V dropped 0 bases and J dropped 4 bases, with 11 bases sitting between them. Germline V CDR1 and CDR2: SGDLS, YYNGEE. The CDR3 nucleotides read TGTGCCAGCAGCGTAGAATCGGGGACATACGAGCAGTACTTC. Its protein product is CASSVESGTYEQYF.

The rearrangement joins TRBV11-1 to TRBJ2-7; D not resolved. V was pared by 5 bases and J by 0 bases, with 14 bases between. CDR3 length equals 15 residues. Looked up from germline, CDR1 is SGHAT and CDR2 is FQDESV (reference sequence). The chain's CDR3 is CASSLHGLSSYEQYF. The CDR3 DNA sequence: TGTGCCAGCAGCCTACACGGTCTCAGCTCCTACGAGCAGTACTTC.

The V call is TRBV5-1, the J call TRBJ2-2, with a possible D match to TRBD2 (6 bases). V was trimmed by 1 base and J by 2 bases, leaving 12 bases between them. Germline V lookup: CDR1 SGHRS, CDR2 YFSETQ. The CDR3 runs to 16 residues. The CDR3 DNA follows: TGCGCCAGCAGCTTGAGGCAGGGAGGTAACACCGGGGAGCTGTTTTTT. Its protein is CASSLRQGGNTGELFF.

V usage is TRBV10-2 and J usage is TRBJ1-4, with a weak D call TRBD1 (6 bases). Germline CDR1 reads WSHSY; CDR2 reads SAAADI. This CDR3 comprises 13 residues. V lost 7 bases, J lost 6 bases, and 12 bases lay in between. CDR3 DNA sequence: TGCGCCAGCAAGCTGGCAGGGGATGAAAAACTGTTTTTT. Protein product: CASKLAGDEKLFF.

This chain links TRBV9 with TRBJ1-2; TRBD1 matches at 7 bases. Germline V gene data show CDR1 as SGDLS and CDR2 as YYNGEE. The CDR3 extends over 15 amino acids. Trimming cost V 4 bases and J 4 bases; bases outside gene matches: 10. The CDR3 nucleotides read TGTGCCAGCAGCACTGGGGGAACAGGGGTCTATGGCTACACCTTC. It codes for CASSTGGTGVYGYTF.

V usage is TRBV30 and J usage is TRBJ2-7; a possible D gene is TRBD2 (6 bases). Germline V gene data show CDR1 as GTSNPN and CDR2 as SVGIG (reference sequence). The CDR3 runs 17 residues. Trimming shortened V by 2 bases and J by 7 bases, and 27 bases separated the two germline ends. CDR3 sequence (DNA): TGTGCCTGGAGTCGGAAATCATCCCTGGGGGGAGCGGAGGAGCAGTACTTC. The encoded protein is CAWSRKSSLGGAEEQYF.

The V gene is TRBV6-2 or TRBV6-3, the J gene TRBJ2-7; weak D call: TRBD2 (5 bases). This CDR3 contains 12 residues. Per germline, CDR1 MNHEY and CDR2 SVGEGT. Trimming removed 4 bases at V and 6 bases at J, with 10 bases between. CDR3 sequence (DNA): TGTGCCAGCAGTTCAGGACTTACCGAGCAGTACTTC. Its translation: CASSSGLTEQYF.

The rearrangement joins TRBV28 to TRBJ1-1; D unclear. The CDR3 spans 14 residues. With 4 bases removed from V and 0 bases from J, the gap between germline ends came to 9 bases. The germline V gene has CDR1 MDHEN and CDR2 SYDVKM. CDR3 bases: TGTGCCAGCAGTTCCCCTGGGATGAACACTGAAGCTTTCTTT. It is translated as CASSSPGMNTEAFF.

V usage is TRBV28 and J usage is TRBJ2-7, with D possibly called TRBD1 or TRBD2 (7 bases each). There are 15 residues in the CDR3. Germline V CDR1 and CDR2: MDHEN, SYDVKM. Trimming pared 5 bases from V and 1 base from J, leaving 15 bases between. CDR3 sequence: CASSPGEGASYEQYF. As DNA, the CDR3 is TGTGCCAGCAGTCCCGGGGAGGGGGCTTCCTACGAGCAGTACTTC.

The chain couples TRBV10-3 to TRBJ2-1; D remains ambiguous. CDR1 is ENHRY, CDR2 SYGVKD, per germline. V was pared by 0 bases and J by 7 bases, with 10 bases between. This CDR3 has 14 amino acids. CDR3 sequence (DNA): TGTGCCATCAGTGAGTCAGAGGAAGGTAATGAGCAGTTCTTC. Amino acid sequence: CAISESEEGNEQFF.

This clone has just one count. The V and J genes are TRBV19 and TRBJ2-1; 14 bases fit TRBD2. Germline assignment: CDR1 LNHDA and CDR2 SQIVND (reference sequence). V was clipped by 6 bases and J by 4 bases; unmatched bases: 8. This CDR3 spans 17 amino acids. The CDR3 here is CASSQGLAGASYNEQFF. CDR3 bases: TGTGCCAGTAGCCAGGGACTAGCGGGGGCATCTTACAATGAGCAGTTCTTC.

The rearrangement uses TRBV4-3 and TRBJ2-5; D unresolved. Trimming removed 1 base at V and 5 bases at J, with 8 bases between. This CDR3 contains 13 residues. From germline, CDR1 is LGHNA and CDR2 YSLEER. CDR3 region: CASSQALAETQYF. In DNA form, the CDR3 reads TGCGCCAGCAGCCAAGCCCTCGCCGAGACCCAGTACTTC.

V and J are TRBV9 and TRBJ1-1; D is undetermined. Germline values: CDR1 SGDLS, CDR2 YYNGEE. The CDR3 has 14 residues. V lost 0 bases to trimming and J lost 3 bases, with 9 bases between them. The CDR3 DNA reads TGTGCCAGCAGCGTAGGTAACAGTTACACTGAAGCTTTCTTT. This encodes CASSVGNSYTEAFF.

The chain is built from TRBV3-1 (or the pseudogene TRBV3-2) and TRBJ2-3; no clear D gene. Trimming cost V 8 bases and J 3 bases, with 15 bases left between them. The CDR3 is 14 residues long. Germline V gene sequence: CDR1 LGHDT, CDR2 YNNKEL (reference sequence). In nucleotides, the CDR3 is TGTGCCAGCCGCCCTTGGGATGGGACAGATACGCAGTATTTT. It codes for CASRPWDGTDTQYF.

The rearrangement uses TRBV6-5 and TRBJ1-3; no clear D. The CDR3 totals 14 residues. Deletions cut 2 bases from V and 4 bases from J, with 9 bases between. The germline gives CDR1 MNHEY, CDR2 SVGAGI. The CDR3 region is CASSYGRLGNTIYF. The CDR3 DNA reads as TGTGCCAGCAGTTACGGGCGACTGGGAAACACCATATATTTT.

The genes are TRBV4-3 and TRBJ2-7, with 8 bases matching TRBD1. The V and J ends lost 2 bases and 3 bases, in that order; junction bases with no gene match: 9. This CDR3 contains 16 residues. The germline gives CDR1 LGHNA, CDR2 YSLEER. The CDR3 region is CASSQSRGQGSYEQYF. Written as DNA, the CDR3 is TGCGCCAGCAGCCAATCGAGAGGACAGGGAAGCTACGAGCAGTACTTC.

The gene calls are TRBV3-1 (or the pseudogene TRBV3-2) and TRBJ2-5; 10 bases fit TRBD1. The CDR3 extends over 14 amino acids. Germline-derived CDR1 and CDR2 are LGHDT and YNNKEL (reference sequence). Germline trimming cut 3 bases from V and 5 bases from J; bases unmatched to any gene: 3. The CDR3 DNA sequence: TGTGCCAGCAGCCAGGACAGGGGGGGTGAGACCCAGTACTTC. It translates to CASSQDRGGETQYF.

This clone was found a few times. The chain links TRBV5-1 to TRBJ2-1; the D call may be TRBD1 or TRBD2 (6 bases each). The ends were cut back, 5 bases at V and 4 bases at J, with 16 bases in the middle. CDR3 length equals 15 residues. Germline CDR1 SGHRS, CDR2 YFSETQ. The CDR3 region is CASRGGRGEYNEQFF. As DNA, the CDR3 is TGCGCCAGCAGGGGGGGCAGGGGCGAATACAATGAGCAGTTCTTC.

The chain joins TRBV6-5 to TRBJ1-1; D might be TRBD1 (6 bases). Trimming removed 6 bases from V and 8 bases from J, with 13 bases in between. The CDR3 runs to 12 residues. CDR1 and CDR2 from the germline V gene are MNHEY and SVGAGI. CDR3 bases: TGTGCCAGCAGCTGGGACATTTCGGAAGCTTTCTTT. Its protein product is CASSWDISEAFF.

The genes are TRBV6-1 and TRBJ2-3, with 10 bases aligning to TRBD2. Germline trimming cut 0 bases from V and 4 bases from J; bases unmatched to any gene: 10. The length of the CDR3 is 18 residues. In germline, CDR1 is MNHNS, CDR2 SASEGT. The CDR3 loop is CASSEAFSASGSSDTQYF. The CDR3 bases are TGTGCCAGCAGTGAAGCGTTTAGCGCTAGCGGGAGCTCAGATACGCAGTATTTT.

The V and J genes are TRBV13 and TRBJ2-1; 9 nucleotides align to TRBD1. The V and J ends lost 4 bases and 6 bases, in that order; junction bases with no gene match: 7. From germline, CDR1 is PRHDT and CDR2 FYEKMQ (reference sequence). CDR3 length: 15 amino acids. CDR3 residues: CASSSPGQGINEQFF. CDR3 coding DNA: TGTGCCAGCAGCTCACCGGGACAGGGTATCAATGAGCAGTTCTTC. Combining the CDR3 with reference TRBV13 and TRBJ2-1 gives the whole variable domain AAGVIQSPRHLIKEKRETATLKCYPIPRHDTVYWYQQGPGQDPQFLISFYEKMQSDKGSIPDRFSAQQFSDYHSELNMSSLELGDSALYFCASSSPGQGINEQFFGPGTRLTVL.

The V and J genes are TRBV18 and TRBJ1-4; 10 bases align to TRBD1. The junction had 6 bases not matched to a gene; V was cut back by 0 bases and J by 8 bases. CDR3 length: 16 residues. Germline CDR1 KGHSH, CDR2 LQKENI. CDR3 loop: CASSPPTGTGEEKLFF. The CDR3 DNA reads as TGTGCCAGCTCACCACCCACCGGGACAGGGGAAGAAAAACTGTTTTTT.

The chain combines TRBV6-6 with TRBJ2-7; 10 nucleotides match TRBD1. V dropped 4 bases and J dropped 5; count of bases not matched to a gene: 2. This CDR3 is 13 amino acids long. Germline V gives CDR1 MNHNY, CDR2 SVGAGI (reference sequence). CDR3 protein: CASSWDRGDEQYF. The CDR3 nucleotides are TGTGCCAGCAGTTGGGACAGGGGTGACGAGCAGTACTTC.

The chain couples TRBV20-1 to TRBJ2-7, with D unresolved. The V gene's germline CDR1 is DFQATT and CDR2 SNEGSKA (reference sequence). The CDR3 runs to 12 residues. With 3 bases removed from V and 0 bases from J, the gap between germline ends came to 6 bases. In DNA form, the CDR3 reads TGCAGTGCTAGTGACCCCTCCTACGAGCAGTACTTC. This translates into CSASDPSYEQYF.